This T cell receptor (beta chain) derives from a study of T-cell reconstitution after alpha-beta-depleted transplantation in children. Researchers prepared the TCRbeta library using unique molecular identifiers, the study reports. TCRdb reprocessed the PCR reads via MiXCR and lists one record per CDR3 protein. The sample includes a few hundred thousand distinct CDR3 sequences, around 16% of them seen just once. Germline V gene data show CDR1 as MGHRA and CDR2 as YSYEKL. V was trimmed by 2 bases and J by 4 bases, leaving 15 bases between them. The CDR3 loop spans 17 amino acids. The specimen comprised PBMCs from the stem cell graft donor, sampled from the stem cell graft. V usage is TRBV4-1 and J usage is TRBJ2-6, with a tentative D call TRBD2 (6 bases). The TCR sequence derives from a human donor who donated a stem cell graft to a child with acute lymphoblastic leukemia. CDR3 nucleotide sequence: TGCGCCAGCAGCCAACCCACTCGGAGGGCGGGGGCCAACGTCCTGACTTTC. This encodes CASSQPTRRAGANVLTF.